This TCR beta chain was documented in a study of T-cell reconstitution after alpha-beta-depleted transplantation in children. J lost 0 bases, V lost 4 bases, and 7 bases had no gene match. The CDR3 spans 17 residues. Looked up from germline, CDR1 is SGHRS and CDR2 is YFSETQ. During its preparation, the TCRbeta library received unique molecular identifiers. TCRdb used MiXCR to reprocess the PCR reads, holding one entry per CDR3 protein. The data contain 440,000 or so distinct CDR3 sequences, roughly a tenth of them singletons. The receptor was isolated from a human donor who donated a stem cell graft to a child with acute myeloid leukemia. The chain has TRBV5-1 and TRBJ2-5, with 12 bases matching TRBD2. Sequencing used PBMCs from the stem cell graft donor, obtained from the stem cell graft. The CDR3 DNA sequence: TGCGCCAGCAGCGGCGGACTAGCGGGGATAGACCAAGAGACCCAGTACTTC. This translates into CASSGGLAGIDQETQYF.